These 6 T cell receptor beta chains were all obtained from the same sample, sequenced in a study of T cell changes during pregnancy in multiple sclerosis. The protocol was immunoSEQ multiplex PCR, while the TCRdb copy is restricted to in-frame clones and leaves out a portion. The data show tens of thousands of clones, about 93% seen once. The sample consisted of CD8+ T cells from peripheral blood mononuclear cells, taken in the third trimester of pregnancy. All receptors derive from a female donor with multiple sclerosis, enrolled in a pregnancy study.

Regarding this clone: Other nucleotide sequences from this sample produce the same CDR3. The chain uses TRBV6-1 and TRBJ2-7; D not resolved. The V end was cut by 3 bases, the J end by 0 bases, with 3 bases between. Germline V lookup: CDR1 MNHNS, CDR2 SASEGT. This CDR3 is 12 amino acids long. CDR3 DNA sequence: TGTGCCAGCAGTGACAGCTCCTACGAGCAGTACTTC. Amino acid sequence: CASSDSSYEQYF.

The chain uses TRBV5-1 and TRBJ2-5; 14 bases match TRBD2. The CDR3 spans 16 residues. Germline assignment: CDR1 SGHRS and CDR2 YFSETQ. Germline trimming cut 4 bases from V and 2 bases from J; bases unmatched to any gene: 4. CDR3 amino acids: CASSPRLAGGQETQYF. CDR3 DNA: TGCGCCAGCAGCCCACGACTAGCGGGGGGGCAAGAGACCCAGTACTTC.

The chain employs TRBV5-5 and TRBJ1-2; TRBD1 matches 8 bases. Germline V gives CDR1 SGHKS, CDR2 YYEKEE (reference sequence). V shed 6 bases, J shed 7 bases, and the junction held 5 bases outside the gene matches. CDR3 length: 12 residues. The CDR3 bases are TGTGCCAGCAAAACAGGGGGGTTTGGCTACACCTTC. Protein product: CASKTGGFGYTF.

This chain joins TRBV6-5 and TRBJ2-1; maybe TRBD1 (6 bases). V lost 4 bases and J lost 6, with 10 bases in between. This CDR3 has 13 amino acids. The germline V gene has CDR1 MNHEY and CDR2 SVGAGI. The CDR3 region is CASSSTGSNEQFF. The CDR3 DNA reads TGTGCCAGCAGTTCCACAGGGTCCAATGAGCAGTTCTTC.

The CDR3 region is CAWSPILTDTQYF. CDR3 nucleotides: TGTGCCTGGAGCCCTATCTTAACAGATACGCAGTATTTT. The chain combines TRBV30 with TRBJ2-3, with unresolved D. Germline CDR1 is GTSNPN and CDR2 is SVGIG (reference sequence). V gave up 3 bases and J gave up 3 bases, with 10 bases separating them. The CDR3 contains 13 residues.

The chain combines TRBV15 with TRBJ2-7; 7 bases line up with TRBD1. Germline CDR1 and CDR2: LNHNV and YYDKDF (reference sequence). Germline trimming cut 3 bases from V and 2 bases from J; bases unmatched to any gene: 4. This CDR3 is 14 amino acids long. The CDR3 loop is CATSSRDRAYEQYF. The CDR3 coding sequence is TGTGCCACCAGCAGTCGAGACAGGGCCTACGAGCAGTACTTC.